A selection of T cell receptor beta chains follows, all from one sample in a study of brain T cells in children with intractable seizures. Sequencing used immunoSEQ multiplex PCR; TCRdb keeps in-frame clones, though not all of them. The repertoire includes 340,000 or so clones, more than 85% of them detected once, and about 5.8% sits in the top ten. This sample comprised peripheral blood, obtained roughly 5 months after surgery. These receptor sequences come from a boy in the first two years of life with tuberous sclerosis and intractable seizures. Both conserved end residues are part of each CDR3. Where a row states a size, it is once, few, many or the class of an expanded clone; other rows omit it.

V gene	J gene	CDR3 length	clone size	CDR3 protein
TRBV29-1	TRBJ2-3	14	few	CSTGTSGSTDTQYF
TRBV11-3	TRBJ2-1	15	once	CASSYVASAADEQFF
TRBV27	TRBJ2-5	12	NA	CASKGSVETQYF
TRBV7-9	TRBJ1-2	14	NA	CASSLDQGLRGYTF
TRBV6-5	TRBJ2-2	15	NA	CASSRNDLYTGELFF
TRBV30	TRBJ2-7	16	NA	CAWSRIVTGQIYEQYF
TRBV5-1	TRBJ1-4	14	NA	CASSFMGTNEKLFF
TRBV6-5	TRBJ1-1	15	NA	CASSPGQLMNTEAFF
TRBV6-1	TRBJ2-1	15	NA	CASSEAIWGANEQFF
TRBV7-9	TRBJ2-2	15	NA	CASSPGTANTGELFF
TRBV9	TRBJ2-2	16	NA	CASSGYPGAPTGELFF
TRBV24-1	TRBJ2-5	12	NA	CATAAYQETQYF
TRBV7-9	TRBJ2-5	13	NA	CASSLTGPLVQYF
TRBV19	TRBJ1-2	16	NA	CASSIDADSPNYGYTF
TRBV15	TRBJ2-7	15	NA	CATSRDKRGGLEQYF
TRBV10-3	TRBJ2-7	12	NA	CAIRTDPYEQYF
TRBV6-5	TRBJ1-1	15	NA	CASSYSWGLGAEAFF
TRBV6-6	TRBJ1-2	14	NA	CASKRQDGYYGYTF
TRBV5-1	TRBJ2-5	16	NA	CASSLELSGGPETQYF
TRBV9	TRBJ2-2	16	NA	CASSVGGTSGSRELFF
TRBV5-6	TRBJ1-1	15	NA	CASSFLVDLNTEAFF
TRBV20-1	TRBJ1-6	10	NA	CSATSVALHF
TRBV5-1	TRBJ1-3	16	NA	CASSFGPHLSGNTIYF
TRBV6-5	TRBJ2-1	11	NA	CASSYLNEQFF
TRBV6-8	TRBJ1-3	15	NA	CASSYAGASGNTIYF
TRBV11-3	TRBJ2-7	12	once	CASSFSRERKYF
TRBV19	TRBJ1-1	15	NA	CASSTLTGRNTEAFF
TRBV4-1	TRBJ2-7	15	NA	CASSQAFDYLYEQYF
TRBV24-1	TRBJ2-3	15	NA	CATTKQGALTDTQYF
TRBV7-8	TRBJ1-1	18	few	CASSLGGGQPRVNTEAFF
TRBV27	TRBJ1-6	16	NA	CASVMPQSSYNSPLHF
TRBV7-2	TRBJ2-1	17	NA	CASSLAAGGPSYNEQFF
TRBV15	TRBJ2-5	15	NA	CATSSRDRGQETQYF
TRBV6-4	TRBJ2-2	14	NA	CASATEHRSGELFF
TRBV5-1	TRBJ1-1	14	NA	CASSEGIMNTEAFF
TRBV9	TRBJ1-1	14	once	CASSETQGKGEAFF
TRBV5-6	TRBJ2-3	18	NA	CASSVLGGKISDTDTQYF
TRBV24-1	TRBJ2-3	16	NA	CATSQGTGWNTDTQYF
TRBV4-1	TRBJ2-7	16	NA	CASSQDRTSGGYEQYF
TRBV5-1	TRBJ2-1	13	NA	CASSQSGAHEQFF
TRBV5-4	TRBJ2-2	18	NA	CASSHLTHLPANTGELFF
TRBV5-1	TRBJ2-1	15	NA	CASSFGGRSDNEQFF
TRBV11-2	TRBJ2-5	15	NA	CASSLLGVPQETQYF
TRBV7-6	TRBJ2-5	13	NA	CASSPTSEETQYF
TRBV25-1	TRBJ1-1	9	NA	CAKQPEAFF
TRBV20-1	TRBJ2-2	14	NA	CSASGQGGSGELFF
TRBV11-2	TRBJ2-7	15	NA	CASSSLWRDSVEQYF
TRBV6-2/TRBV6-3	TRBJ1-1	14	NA	CASSYDRGNTEAFF
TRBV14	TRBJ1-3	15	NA	CASSGQPVSGNTIYF
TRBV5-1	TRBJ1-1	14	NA	CASSWSTGATEAFF
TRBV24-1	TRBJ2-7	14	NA	CATSEGLAGGEQYF